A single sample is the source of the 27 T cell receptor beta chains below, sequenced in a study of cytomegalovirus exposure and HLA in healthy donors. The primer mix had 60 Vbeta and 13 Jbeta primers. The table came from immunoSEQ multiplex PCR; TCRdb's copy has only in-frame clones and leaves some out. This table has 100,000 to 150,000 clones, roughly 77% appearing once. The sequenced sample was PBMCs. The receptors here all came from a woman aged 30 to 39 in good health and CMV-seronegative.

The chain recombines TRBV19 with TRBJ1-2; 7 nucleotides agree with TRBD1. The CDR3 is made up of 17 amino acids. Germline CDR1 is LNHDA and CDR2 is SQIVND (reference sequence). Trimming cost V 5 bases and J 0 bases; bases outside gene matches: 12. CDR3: CASSLHQGTASNYGYTF. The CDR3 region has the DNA TGTGCCAGTAGTTTGCACCAGGGGACAGCTTCTAACTATGGCTACACCTTC.

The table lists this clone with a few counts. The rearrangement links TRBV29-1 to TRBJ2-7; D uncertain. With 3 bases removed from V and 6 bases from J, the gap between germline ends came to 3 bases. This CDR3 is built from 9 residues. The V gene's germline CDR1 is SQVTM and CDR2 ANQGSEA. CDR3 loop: CSVDIEQYF. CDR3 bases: TGCAGCGTTGACATCGAGCAGTACTTC.

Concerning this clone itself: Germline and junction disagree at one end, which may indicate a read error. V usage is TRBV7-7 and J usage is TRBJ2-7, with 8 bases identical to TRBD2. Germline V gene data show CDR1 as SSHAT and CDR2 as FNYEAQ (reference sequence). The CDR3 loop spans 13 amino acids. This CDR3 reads CASSLSGKNEQYF. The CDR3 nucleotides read TGTGCTAGCAGCCTTAGCGGGAAAAACGAGCAGTACTTC.

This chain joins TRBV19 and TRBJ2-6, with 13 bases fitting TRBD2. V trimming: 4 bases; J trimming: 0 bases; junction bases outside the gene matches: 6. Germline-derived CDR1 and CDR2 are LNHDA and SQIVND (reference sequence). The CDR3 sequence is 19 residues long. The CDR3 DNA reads TGTGCCAGTAGTAGAAAGGGACTAGCGGGGAACTCTGGGGCCAACGTCCTGACTTTC. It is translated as CASSRKGLAGNSGANVLTF.

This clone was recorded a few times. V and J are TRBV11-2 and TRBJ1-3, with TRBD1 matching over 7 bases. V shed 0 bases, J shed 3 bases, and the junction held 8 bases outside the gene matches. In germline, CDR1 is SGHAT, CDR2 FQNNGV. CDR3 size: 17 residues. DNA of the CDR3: TGTGCCAGCAGCTTAGATCCCGGAAGGGGGCATGGAAACACCATATATTTT. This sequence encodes CASSLDPGRGHGNTIYF.

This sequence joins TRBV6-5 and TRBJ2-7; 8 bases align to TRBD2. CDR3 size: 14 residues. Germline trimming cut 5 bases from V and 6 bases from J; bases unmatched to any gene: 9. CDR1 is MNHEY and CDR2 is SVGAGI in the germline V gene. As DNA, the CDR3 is TGTGCCAGCAGTATCCGGGAGGGCCTGGCCGAGCAGTACTTC. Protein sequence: CASSIREGLAEQYF.

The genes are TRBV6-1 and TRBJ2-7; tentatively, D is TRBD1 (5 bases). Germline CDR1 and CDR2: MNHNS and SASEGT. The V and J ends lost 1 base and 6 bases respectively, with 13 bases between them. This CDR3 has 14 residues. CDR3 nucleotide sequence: TGTGCCAGCAGTGAAGGAATAGGGGAACGCGAGCAGTACTTC. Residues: CASSEGIGEREQYF.

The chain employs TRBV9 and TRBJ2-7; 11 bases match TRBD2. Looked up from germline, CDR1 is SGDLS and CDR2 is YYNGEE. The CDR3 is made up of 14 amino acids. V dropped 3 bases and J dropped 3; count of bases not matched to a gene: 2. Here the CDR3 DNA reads TGTGCCAGCAGCGCTAGCGGGAGGAGCTACGAGCAGTACTTC. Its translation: CASSASGRSYEQYF. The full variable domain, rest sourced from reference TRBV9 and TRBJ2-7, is DSGVTQTPKHLITATGQRVTLRCSPRSGDLSVYWYQQSLDQGLQFLIQYYNGEERAKGNILERFSAQQFPDLHSELNLSSLELGDSALYFCASSASGRSYEQYFGPGTRLTVT.

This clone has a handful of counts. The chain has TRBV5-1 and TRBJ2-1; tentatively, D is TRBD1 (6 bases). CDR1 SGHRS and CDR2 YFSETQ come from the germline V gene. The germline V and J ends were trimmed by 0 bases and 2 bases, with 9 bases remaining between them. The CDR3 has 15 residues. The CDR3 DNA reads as TGCGCCAGCAGCTTGGGAGGGGGTACCTACAATGAGCAGTTCTTC. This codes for CASSLGGGTYNEQFF.

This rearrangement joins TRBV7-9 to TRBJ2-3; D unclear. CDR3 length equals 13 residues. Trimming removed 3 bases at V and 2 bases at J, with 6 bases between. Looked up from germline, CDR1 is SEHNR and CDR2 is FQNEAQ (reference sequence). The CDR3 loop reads CASSFGDTDTQYF. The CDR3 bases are TGTGCCAGCAGCTTCGGAGACACAGATACGCAGTATTTT.

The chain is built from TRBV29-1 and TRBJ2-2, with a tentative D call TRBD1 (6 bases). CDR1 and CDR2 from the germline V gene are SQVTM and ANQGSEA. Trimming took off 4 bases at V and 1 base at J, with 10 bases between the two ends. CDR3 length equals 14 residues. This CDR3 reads CSVGIQGNTGELFF. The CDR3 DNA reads TGCAGCGTTGGTATACAGGGGAACACCGGGGAGCTGTTTTTT.

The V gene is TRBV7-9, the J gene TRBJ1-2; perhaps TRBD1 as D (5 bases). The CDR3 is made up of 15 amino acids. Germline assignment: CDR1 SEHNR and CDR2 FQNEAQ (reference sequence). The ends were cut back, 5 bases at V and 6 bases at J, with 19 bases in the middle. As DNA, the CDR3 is TGTGCCAGCAGCGTACCGTCTGCAGGGAACGATGGCTACACCTTC. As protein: CASSVPSAGNDGYTF.

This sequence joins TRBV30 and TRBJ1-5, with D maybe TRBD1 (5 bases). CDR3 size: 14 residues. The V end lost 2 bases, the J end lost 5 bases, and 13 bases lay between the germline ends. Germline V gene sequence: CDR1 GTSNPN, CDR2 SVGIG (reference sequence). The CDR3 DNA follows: TGTGCCTGGAGTCTCAGGGTTTCGGATCAGCCCCAGCATTTT. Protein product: CAWSLRVSDQPQHF.

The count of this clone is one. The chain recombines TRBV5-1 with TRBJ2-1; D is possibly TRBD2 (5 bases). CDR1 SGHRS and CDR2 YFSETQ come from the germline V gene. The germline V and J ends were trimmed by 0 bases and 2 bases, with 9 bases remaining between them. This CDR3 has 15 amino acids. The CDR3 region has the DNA TGCGCCAGCAGCTTGGGAGGGAGCACCTACAATGAGCAGTTCTTC. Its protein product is CASSLGGSTYNEQFF.

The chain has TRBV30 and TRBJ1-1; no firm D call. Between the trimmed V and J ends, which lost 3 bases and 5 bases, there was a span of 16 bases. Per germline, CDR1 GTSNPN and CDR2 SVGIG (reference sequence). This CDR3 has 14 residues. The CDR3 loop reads CAWRFGQAGTEAFF. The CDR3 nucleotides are TGTGCCTGGAGATTCGGGCAGGCGGGAACTGAAGCTTTCTTT.

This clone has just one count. The CDR3 sequence is CASSFARDTHEQYF. The CDR3 DNA sequence: TGCGCCAGCAGCTTCGCCCGGGACACCCACGAGCAGTACTTC. The chain carries TRBV5-1 and TRBJ2-7, with a tentative D call TRBD1 (6 bases). The V and J ends lost 2 bases and 5 bases respectively, with 14 bases between them. The germline V gene has CDR1 SGHRS and CDR2 YFSETQ. There are 14 residues in the CDR3.

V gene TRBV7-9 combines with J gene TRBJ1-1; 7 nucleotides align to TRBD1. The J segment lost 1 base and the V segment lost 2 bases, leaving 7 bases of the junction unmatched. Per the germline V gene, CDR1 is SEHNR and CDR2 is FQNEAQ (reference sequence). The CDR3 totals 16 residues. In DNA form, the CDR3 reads TGTGCCAGCAGCTTAATATCCGGGACAGCGAACACTGAAGCTTTCTTT. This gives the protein CASSLISGTANTEAFF.

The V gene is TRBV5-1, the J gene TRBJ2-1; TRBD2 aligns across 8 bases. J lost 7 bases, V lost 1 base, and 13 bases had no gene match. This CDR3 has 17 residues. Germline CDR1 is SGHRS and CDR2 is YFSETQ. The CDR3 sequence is CASSLSGGVEIRNEQFF. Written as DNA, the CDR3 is TGCGCCAGCAGCTTGTCGGGAGGGGTTGAAATAAGAAATGAGCAGTTCTTC.

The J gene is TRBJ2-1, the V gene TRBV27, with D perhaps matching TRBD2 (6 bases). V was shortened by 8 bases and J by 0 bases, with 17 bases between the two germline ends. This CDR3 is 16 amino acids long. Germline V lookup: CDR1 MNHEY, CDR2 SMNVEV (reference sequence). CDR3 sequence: CASAYGGPPSYNEQFF. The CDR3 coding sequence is TGTGCCAGCGCCTACGGAGGGCCACCCTCCTACAATGAGCAGTTCTTC.

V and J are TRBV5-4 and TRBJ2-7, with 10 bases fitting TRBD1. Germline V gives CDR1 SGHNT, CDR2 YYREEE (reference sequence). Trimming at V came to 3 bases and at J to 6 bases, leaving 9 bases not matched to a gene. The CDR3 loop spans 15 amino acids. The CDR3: CASSSPGTGVGEQYF. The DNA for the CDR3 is TGTGCCAGCAGCTCCCCCGGGACAGGGGTAGGCGAGCAGTACTTC.

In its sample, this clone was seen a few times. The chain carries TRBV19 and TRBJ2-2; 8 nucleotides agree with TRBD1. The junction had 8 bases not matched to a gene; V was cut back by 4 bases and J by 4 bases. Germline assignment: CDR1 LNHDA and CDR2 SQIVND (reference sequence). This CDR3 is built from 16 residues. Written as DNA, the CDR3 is TGTGCCAGTAGTACTACAGGGGGGTGGGGCACCGGGGAGCTGTTTTTT. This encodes CASSTTGGWGTGELFF.

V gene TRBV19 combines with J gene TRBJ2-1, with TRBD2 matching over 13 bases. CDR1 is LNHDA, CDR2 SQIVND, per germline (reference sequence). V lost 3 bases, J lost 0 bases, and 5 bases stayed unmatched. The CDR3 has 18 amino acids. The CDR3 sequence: CASSIGTSGIRSYNEQFF. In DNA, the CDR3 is TGTGCCAGTAGTATTGGGACTAGCGGGATCCGCTCCTACAATGAGCAGTTCTTC. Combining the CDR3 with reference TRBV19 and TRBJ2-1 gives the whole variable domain DGGITQSPKYLFRKEGQNVTLSCEQNLNHDAMYWYRQDPGQGLRLIYYSQIVNDFQKGDIAEGYSVSREKKESFPLTVTSAQKNPTAFYLCASSIGTSGIRSYNEQFFGPGTRLTVL.

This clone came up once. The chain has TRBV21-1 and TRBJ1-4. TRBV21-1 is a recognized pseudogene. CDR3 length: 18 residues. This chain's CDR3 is CASSKSCGTLLVREKLFF. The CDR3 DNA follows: TGTGCCAGCAGCAAAAGTTGCGGGACCCTACTTGTTCGGGAAAAACTGTTTTTT.

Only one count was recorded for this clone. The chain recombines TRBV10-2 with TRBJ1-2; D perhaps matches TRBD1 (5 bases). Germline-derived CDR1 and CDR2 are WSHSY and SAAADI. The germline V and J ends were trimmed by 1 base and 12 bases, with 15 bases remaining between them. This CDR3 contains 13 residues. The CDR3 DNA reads TGCGCCAGCAGTGAGTTGGGGCCCCGTCAGAACACCTTC. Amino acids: CASSELGPRQNTF.

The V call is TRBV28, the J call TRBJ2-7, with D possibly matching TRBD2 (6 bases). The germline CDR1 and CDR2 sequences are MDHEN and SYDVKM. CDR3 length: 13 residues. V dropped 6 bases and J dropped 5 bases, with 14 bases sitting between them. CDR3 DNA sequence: TGTGCCAGCAGGTCCGGGGGTGGGCACGAGCAGTACTTC. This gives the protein CASRSGGGHEQYF.

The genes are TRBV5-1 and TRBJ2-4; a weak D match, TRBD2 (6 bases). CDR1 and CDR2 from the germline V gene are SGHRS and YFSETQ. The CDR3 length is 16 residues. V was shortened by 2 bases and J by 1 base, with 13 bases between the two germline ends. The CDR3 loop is CASSFPVEGAKNIQYF. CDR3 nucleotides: TGCGCCAGCAGCTTTCCCGTGGAGGGGGCCAAAAACATTCAGTACTTC.

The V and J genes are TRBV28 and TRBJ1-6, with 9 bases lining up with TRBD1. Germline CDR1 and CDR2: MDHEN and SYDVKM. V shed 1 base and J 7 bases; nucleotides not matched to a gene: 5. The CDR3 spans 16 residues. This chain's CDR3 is CASSLLGQGRNSPLHF. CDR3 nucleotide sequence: TGTGCCAGCAGTTTATTGGGACAGGGAAGGAATTCACCCCTCCACTTT.